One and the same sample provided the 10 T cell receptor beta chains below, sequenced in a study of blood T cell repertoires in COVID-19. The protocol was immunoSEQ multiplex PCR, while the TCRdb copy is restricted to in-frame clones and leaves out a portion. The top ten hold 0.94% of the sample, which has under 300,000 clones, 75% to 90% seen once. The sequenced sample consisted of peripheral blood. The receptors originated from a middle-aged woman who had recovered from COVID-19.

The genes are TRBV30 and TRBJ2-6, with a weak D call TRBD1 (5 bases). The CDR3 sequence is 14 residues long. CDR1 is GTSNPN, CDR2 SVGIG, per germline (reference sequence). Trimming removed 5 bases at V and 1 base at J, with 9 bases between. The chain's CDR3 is CAWERGSGANVLTF. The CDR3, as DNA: TGTGCCTGGGAAAGGGGTTCTGGGGCCAACGTCCTGACTTTC.

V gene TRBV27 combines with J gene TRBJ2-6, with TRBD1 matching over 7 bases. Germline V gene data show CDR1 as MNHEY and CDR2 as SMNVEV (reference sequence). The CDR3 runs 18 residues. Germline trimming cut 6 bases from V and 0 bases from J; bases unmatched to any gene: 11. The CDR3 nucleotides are TGTGCCAGCAGGCCTACAGGGGCCTGGCCCTCTGGGGCCAACGTCCTGACTTTC. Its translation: CASRPTGAWPSGANVLTF. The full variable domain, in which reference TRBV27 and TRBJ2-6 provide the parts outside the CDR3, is EAQVTQNPRYLITVTGKKLTVTCSQNMNHEYMSWYRQDPGLGLRQIYYSMNVEVTDKGDVPEGYKVSRKEKRNFPLILESPSPNQTSLYFCASRPTGAWPSGANVLTFGAGSRLTVL.

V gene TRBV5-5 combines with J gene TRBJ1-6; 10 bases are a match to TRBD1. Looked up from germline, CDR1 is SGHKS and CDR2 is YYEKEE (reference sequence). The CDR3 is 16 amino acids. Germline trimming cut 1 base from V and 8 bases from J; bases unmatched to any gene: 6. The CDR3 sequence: CASSLSAGTGDSPLHF. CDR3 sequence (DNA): TGTGCCAGCAGCTTGTCCGCCGGGACAGGGGATTCACCCCTCCACTTT. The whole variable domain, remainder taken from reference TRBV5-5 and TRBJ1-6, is DAGVTQSPTHLIKTRGQQVTLRCSPISGHKSVSWYQQVLGQGPQFIFQYYEKEERGRGNFPDRFSARQFPNYSSELNVNALLLGDSALYLCASSLSAGTGDSPLHFGNGTRLTVT.

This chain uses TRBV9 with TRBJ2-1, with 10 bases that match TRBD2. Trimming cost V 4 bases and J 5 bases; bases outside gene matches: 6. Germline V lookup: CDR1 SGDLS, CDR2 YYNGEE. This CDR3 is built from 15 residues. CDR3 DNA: TGTGCCAGCAGCCCTAGCGGGAGTGGGGACAATGAGCAGTTCTTC. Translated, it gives CASSPSGSGDNEQFF. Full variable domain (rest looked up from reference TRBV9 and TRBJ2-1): DSGVTQTPKHLITATGQRVTLRCSPRSGDLSVYWYQQSLDQGLQFLIQYYNGEERAKGNILERFSAQQFPDLHSELNLSSLELGDSALYFCASSPSGSGDNEQFFGPGTRLTVL.

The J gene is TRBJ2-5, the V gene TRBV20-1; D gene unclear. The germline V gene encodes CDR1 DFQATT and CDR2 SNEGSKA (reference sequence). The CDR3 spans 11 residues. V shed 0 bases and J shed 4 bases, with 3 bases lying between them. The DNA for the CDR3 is TGCAGTGCTAGAGATCGAGAGACCCAGTACTTC. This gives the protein CSARDRETQYF.

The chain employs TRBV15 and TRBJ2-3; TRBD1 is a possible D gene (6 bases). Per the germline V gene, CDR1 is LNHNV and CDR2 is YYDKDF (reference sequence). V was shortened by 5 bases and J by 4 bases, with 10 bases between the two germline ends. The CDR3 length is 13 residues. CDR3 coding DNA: TGTGCCACCAGCCCCCGACAGGCAGATACGCAGTATTTT. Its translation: CATSPRQADTQYF.

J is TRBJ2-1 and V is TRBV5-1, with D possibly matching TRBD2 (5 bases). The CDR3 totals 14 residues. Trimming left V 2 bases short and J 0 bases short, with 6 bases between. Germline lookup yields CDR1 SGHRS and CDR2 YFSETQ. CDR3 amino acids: CASSFRGSYNEQFF. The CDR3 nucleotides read TGCGCCAGCAGCTTTCGGGGCTCCTACAATGAGCAGTTCTTC.

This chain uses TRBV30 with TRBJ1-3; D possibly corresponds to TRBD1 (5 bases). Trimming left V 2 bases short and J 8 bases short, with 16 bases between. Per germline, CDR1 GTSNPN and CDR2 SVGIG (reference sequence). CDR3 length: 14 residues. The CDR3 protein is CAWSPAQGWDTIYF. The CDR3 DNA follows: TGTGCCTGGAGTCCTGCCCAGGGCTGGGACACCATATATTTT. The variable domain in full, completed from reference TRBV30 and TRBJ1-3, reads SQTIHQWPATLVQPVGSPLSLECTVEGTSNPNLYWYRQAAGRGLQLLFYSVGIGQISSEVPQNLSASRPQDRQFILSSKKLLLSDSGFYLCAWSPAQGWDTIYFGEGSWLTVV.

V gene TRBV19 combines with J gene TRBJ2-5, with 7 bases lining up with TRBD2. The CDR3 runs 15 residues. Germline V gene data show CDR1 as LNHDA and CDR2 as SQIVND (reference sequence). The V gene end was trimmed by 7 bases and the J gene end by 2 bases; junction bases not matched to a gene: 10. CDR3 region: CASKAAASGQETQYF. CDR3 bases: TGTGCCAGTAAGGCGGCGGCTAGCGGACAAGAGACCCAGTACTTC.

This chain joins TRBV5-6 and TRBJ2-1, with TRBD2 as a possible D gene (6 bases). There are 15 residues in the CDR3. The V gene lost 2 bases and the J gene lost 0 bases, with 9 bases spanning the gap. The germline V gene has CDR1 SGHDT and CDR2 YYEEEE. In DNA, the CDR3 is TGTGCCAGCAGCTTAGCGGGTAGCTCCTACAATGAGCAGTTCTTC. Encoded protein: CASSLAGSSYNEQFF.